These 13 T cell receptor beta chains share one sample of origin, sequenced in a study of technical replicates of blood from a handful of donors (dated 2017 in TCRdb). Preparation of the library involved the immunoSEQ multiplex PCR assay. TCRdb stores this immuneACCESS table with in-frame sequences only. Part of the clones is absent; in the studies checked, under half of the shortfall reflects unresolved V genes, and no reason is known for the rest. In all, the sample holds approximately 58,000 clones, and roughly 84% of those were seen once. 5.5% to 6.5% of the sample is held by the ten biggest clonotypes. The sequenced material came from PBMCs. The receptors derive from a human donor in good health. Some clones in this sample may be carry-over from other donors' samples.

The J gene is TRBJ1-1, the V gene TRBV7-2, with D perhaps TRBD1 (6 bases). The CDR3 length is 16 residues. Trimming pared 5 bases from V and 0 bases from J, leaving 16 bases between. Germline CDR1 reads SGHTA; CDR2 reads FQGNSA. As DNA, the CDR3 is TGTGCCAGCAGCCTACGGACAGTCTCTATGAACACTGAAGCTTTCTTT. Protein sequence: CASSLRTVSMNTEAFF.

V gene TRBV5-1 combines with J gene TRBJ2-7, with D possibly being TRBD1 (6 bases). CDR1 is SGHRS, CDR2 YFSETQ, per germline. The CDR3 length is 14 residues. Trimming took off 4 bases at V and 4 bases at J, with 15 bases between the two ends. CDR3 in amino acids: CASSTRDKSYEQYF. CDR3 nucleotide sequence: TGCGCCAGCAGCACCCGGGACAAATCATACGAGCAGTACTTC.

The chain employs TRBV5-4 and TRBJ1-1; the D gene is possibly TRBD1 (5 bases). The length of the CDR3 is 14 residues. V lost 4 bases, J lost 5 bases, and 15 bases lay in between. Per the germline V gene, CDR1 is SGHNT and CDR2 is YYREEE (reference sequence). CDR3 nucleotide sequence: TGTGCCAGCAGCACGGCGGGGGGGAGGACTGAAGCTTTCTTT. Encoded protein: CASSTAGGRTEAFF.

CDR3 in amino acids: CASSEAYVNRGGGYTF. In DNA form, the CDR3 reads TGTGCCAGCAGTGAAGCGTACGTGAACAGGGGCGGGGGCTACACCTTC. The chain uses TRBV6-1 and TRBJ1-2; 7 positions match TRBD1. Trimming cost V 0 bases and J 8 bases; bases outside gene matches: 12. The CDR3 contains 16 residues. The germline V gene encodes CDR1 MNHNS and CDR2 SASEGT.

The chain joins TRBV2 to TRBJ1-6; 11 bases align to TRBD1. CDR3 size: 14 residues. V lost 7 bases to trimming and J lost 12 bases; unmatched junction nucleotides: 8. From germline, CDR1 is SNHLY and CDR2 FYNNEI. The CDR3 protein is CASTGGTGGVPLHF. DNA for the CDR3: TGTGCCAGCACGGGGGGGACAGGGGGAGTACCCCTCCACTTT.

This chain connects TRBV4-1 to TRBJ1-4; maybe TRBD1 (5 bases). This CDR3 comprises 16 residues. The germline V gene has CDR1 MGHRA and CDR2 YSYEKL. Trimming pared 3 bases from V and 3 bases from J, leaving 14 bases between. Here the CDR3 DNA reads TGCGCCAGCAGCCAGGCTGGGGGGTTGGCTAATGAAAAACTGTTTTTT. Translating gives CASSQAGGLANEKLFF.

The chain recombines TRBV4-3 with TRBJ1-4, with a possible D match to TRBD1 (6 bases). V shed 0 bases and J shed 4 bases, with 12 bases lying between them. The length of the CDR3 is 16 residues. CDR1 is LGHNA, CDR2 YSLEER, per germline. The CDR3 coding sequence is TGCGCCAGCAGCCAAGAAAAAGGCAGGGGTAATGAAAAACTGTTTTTT. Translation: CASSQEKGRGNEKLFF.

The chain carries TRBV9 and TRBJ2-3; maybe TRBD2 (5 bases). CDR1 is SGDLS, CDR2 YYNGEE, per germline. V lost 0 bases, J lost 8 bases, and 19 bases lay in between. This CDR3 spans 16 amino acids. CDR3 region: CASSVAVAGVVGTQYF. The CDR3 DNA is TGTGCCAGCAGCGTAGCGGTCGCCGGGGTAGTCGGTACGCAGTATTTT.

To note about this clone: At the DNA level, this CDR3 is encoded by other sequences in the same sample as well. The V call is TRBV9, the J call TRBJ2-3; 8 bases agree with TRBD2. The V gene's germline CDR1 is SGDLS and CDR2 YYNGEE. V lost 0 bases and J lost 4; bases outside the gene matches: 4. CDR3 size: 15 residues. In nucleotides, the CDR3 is TGTGCCAGCAGCGTAGCGGGGACTAGTGCAGATACGCAGTATTTT. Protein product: CASSVAGTSADTQYF.

The CDR3 reads CASLGPGLGPQETQYF. The CDR3 bases are TGTGCCAGCTTGGGGCCAGGATTGGGGCCTCAAGAGACCCAGTACTTC. This chain connects TRBV2 to TRBJ2-5; perhaps TRBD1 as D (5 bases). Germline assignment: CDR1 SNHLY and CDR2 FYNNEI. V was pared by 8 bases and J by 2 bases, with 21 bases between. The CDR3 consists of 16 residues.

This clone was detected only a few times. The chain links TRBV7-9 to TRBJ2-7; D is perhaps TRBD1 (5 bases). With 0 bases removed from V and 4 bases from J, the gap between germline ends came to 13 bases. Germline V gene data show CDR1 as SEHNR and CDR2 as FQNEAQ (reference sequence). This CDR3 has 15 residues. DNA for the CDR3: TGTGCCAGCAGCTTAGCCCAAACAGGTTCATACGAGCAGTACTTC. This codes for CASSLAQTGSYEQYF. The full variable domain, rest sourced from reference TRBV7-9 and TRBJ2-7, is DTGVSQNPRHKITKRGQNVTFRCDPISEHNRLYWYRQTLGQGPEFLTYFQNEAQLEKSRLLSDRFSAERPKGSFSTLEIQRTEQGDSAMYLCASSLAQTGSYEQYFGPGTRLTVT.

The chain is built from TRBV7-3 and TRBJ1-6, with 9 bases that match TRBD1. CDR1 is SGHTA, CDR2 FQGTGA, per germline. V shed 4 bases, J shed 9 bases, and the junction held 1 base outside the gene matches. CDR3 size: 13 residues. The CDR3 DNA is TGTGCCAGCAGCTCGACAGGGGGTTCACCCCTCCACTTT. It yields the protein CASSSTGGSPLHF.

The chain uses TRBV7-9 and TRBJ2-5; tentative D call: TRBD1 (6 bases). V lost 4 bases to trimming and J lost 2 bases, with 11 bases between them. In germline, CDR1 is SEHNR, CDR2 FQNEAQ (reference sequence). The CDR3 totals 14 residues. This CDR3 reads CASSSGTLQETQYF. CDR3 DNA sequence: TGTGCCAGCAGCTCCGGGACACTACAAGAGACCCAGTACTTC.